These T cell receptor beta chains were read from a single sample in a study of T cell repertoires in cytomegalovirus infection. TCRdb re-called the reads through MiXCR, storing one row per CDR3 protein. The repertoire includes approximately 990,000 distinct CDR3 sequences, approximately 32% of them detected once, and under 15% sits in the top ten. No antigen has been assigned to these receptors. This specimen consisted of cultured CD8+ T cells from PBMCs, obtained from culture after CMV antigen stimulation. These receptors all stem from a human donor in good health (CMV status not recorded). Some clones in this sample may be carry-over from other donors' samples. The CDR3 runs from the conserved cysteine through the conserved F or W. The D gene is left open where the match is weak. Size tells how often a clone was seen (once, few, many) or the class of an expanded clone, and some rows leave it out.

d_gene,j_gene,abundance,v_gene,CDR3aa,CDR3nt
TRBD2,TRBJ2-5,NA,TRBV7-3,CASSPEAGGPQETQYF,TGTGCCAGCAGCCCTGAGGCGGGGGGGCCGCAAGAGACCCAGTACTTC
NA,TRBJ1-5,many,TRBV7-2,CASSLAPGNQPQHF,TGTGCCAGCAGCTTAGCCCCAGGGAATCAGCCCCAGCATTTT
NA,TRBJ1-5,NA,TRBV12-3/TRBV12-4,CASSFRVGGNQPQHF,TGTGCCAGCAGTTTCAGGGTTGGGGGGAATCAGCCCCAGCATTTT
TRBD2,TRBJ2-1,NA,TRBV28,CASSDTSGGTLYNEQFF,TGTGCCAGCAGCGACACTAGCGGGGGCACTCTTTACAATGAGCAGTTCTTC
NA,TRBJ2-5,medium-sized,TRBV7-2,CASSTRETQYF,TGTGCCAGCAGCACCCGGGAGACCCAGTACTTC
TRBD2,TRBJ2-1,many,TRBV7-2,CASRPGLASYNEQFF,TGTGCCAGCAGGCCGGGACTAGCGTCCTACAATGAGCAGTTCTTC
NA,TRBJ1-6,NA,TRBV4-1,CASSQDSSQIGGSPLHF,TGCGCCAGCAGCCAAGATAGTAGCCAAATCGGAGGTTCACCCCTCCACTTT
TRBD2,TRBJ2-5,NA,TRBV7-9,CASSDTRGGYQETQYF,TGTGCCAGCAGTGACACGCGCGGGGGATACCAAGAGACCCAGTACTTC
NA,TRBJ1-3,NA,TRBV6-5,CASLVGNTIYF,TGTGCCAGTTTGGTTGGAAACACCATATATTTT
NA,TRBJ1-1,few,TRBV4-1,CASSQAPQGLWGTEAFF,TGCGCCAGCAGCCAAGCTCCGCAGGGACTCTGGGGCACTGAAGCTTTCTTT
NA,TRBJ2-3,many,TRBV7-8,CASSLGKYEQYF,TGTGCCAGCAGCTTAGGCAAATACGAGCAGTATTTT
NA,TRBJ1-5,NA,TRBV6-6,CASSSLDISNQPQHF,TGTGCCAGCAGTTCCCTGGACATTAGCAATCAGCCCCAGCATTTT
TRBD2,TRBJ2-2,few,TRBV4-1,CASSQDWSSGGPNTGELFF,TGCGCCAGCAGCCAAGATTGGTCTAGCGGGGGGCCAAACACCGGGGAGCTGTTTTTT
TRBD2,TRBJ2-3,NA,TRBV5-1,CASWGGGLTDTQYF,TGCGCCAGCTGGGGGGGAGGATTAACAGATACGCAGTATTTT
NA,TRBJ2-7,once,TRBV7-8,CTSSPWGGAGIEQYF,TGTACCAGCAGCCCCTGGGGAGGTGCGGGGATCGAGCAGTACTTC
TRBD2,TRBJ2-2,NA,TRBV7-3,CASSPLAGGPAGELFF,TGTGCCAGCAGCCCTTTAGCGGGGGGGCCGGCCGGGGAGCTGTTTTTT
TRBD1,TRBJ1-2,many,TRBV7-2,CASSLTPGQGTSGYTF,TGTGCCAGCAGCTTAACCCCGGGACAGGGGACGTCTGGCTACACCTTC
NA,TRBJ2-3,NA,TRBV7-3,CASSLIRRGLTDTQYF,TGTGCCAGCAGCTTAATACGCCGGGGACTCACAGATACGCAGTATTTT
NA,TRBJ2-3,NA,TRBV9,CASSASGRSTDTQYF,TGTGCCAGCAGCGCTTCGGGACGCAGCACAGATACGCAGTATTTT
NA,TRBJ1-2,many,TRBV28,CASSPSTGYGYTF,TGTGCCAGCAGTCCATCTACAGGGTATGGCTACACCTTC
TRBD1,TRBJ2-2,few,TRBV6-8,CASWDRVTGELFF,TGTGCCAGCTGGGACAGGGTCACCGGGGAGCTGTTTTTT
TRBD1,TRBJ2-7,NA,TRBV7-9,CASSPGDRGFEQYF,TGTGCCAGCAGCCCGGGGGACAGGGGGTTTGAGCAGTACTTC
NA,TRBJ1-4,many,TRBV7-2,CASSPAGLVGEKLFF,TGTGCCAGCAGCCCAGCGGGACTTGTAGGAGAAAAACTGTTTTTT
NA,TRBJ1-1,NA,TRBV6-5,CASSYGRAPSWNTEAFF,TGTGCCAGCAGTTACGGCAGGGCTCCCTCCTGGAACACTGAAGCTTTCTTT
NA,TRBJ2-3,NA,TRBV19,CASSARQVLSTDTQYF,TGTGCCAGTAGTGCCCGACAGGTTTTGAGCACAGATACGCAGTATTTT
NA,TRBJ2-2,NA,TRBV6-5,CASSYEGFGLNTGELFF,TGTGCCAGCAGTTACGAGGGGTTCGGGTTGAACACCGGGGAGCTGTTTTTT
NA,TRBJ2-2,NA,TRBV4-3,CASSQEWETTGELFF,TGCGCCAGCAGCCAAGAATGGGAAACCACCGGGGAGCTGTTTTTT
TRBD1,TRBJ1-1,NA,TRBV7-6,CASSLATGVNTEAFF,TGTGCCAGCAGCTTAGCCACAGGGGTGAACACTGAAGCTTTCTTT
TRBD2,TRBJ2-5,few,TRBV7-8,CASSLRAGDRETQYF,TGTGCCAGCAGCTTACGAGCGGGGGACCGAGAGACCCAGTACTTC
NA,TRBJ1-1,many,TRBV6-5,CASSYVTDTEFGNTEAFF,TGTGCCAGCAGTTACGTAACAGACACGGAATTTGGGAACACTGAAGCTTTCTTT
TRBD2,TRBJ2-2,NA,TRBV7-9,CASSLTSAGGELFF,TGTGCCAGCAGCCTGACTAGCGCGGGCGGGGAGCTGTTTTTT
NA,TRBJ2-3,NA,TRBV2,CASTVPMTTDTQYF,TGTGCCAGCACCGTTCCGATGACAACAGATACGCAGTATTTT
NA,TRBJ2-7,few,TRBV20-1,CSARGPILYEQYF,TGCAGTGCTAGAGGCCCGATTCTCTACGAGCAGTACTTC
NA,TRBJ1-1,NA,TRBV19,CASSNGFPTEAFF,TGTGCCAGTAGTAATGGGTTTCCCACTGAAGCTTTCTTT
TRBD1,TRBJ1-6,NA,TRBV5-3,CASSLEQGYSPLHF,TGTGCCAGCAGCTTGGAACAGGGGTATTCACCCCTCCACTTT
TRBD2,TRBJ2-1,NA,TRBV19,CASSIGLAGGAYNEQFF,TGTGCCAGTAGTATAGGACTAGCGGGGGGGGCCTACAATGAGCAGTTCTTC
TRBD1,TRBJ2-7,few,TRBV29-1,CSVAGTGVRYEQYF,TGCAGCGTAGCCGGGACAGGGGTAAGGTACGAGCAGTACTTC
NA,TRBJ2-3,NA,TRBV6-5,CASSIIDSTDTQYF,TGTGCCAGCTCCATAATAGACAGCACAGATACGCAGTATTTT
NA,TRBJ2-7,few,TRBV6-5,CASSYTEGYEQYF,TGTGCCAGCAGTTATACAGAAGGTTACGAGCAGTACTTC
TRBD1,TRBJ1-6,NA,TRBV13,CASSTPGQGGSPLHF,TGTGCCAGCAGCACCCCGGGACAGGGGGGCTCACCCCTCCACTTT
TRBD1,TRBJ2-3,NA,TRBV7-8,CASRRQGASTDTQYF,TGTGCCAGCAGACGACAGGGGGCGAGCACAGATACGCAGTATTTT
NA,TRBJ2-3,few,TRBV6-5,CASTYSGADTQYF,TGTGCCAGCACCTATAGTGGGGCAGATACGCAGTATTTT
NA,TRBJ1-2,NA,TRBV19,CASDTLTGRNYGYTF,TGTGCCAGTGATACTCTGACAGGACGAAACTATGGCTACACCTTC
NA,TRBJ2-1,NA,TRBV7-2,CASSLVSDNEQFF,TGTGCCAGCAGCTTAGTTAGCGACAATGAGCAGTTCTTC
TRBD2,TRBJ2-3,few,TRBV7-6,CASSLSLSGGEQYF,TGTGCCAGCAGCTTGAGTCTTAGCGGGGGGGAGCAGTATTTT
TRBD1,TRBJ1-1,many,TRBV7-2,CASCGTDNEAFF,TGTGCCAGCTGCGGGACAGACAATGAAGCTTTCTTT
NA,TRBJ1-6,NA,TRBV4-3,CASSQSPVEDYNSPLHF,TGCGCCAGCAGCCAGTCGCCGGTCGAGGATTATAATTCACCCCTCCACTTT
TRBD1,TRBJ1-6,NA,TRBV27,CARNRDRIRRVHNSTLHF,TGTGCCAGAAACCGGGACAGGATCCGCCGGGTCCATAATTCAACCCTCCACTTT
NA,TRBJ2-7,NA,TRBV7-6,CASSLESQGIYEQYF,TGTGCCAGCAGCTTAGAATCGCAGGGGATCTACGAGCAGTACTTC
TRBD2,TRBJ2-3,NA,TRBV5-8,CVSSLLAGAPDTQYF,TGTGTCAGCAGCTTGCTAGCGGGGGCCCCAGATACGCAGTATTTT
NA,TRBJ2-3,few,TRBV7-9,CASSLGVLVGTPPKVTDTQYF,TGTGCCAGCAGCTTAGGAGTATTAGTGGGGACTCCCCCAAAGGTCACAGATACGCAGTATTTT
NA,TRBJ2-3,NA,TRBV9,CASSDRVAVSTDTQYF,TGTGCCAGCAGCGATCGGGTGGCGGTATCCACAGATACGCAGTATTTT
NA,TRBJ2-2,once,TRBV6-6,CASSYGARLFF,TGTGCCAGCAGTTACGGCGCTAGGCTGTTTTTT